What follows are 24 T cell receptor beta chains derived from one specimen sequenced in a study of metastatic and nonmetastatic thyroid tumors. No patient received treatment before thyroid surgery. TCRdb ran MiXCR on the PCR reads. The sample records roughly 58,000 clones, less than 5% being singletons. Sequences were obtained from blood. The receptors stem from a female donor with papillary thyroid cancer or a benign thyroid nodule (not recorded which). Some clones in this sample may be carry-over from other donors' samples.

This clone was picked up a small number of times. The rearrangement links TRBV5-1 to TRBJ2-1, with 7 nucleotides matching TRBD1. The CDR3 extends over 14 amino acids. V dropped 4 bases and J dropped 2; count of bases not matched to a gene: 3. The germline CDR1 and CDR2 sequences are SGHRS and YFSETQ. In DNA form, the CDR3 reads TGCGCCAGCAGCCCGGGACAGACCTACAATGAGCAGTTCTTC. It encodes CASSPGQTYNEQFF.

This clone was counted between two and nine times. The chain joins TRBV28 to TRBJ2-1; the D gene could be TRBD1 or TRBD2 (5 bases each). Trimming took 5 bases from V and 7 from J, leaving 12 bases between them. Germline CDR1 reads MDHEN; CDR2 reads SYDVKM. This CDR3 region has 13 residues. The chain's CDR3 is CASSRGGRNEQFF. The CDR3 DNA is TGTGCCAGCAGTCGGGGCGGTAGAAATGAGCAGTTCTTC.

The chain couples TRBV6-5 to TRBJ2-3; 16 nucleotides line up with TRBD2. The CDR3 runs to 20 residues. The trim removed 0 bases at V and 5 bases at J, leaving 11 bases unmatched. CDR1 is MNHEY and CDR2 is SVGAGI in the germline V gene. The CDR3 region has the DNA TGTGCCAGCAGTTACTCCGATCCGGGACTAGCGGGAGGGGGAGTAGATACGCAGTATTTT. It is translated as CASSYSDPGLAGGGVDTQYF.

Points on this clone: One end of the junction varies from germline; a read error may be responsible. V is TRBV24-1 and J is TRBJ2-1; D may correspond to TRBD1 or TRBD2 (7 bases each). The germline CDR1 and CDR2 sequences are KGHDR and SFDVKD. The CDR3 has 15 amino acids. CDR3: CASSFQDAGGGEQFF. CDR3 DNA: TGTGCCAGCAGTTTCCAGGACGCAGGGGGGGGTGAGCAGTTCTTC.

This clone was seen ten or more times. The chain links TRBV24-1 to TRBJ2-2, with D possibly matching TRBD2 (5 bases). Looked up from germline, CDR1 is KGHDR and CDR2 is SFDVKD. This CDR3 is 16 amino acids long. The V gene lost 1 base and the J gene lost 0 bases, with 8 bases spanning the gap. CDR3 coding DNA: TGTGCCACCAGTGATTTTACCGGGACGAACACCGGGGAGCTGTTTTTT. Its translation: CATSDFTGTNTGELFF.

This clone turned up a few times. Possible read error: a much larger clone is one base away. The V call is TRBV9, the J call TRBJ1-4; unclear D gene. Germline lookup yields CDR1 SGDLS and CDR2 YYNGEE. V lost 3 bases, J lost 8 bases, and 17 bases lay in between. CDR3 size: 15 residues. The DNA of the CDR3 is TGTGCCAGCAGCGCAAGCGGGGATACGAAAGAAAAACTGTTTTTT. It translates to CASSASGDTKEKLFF.

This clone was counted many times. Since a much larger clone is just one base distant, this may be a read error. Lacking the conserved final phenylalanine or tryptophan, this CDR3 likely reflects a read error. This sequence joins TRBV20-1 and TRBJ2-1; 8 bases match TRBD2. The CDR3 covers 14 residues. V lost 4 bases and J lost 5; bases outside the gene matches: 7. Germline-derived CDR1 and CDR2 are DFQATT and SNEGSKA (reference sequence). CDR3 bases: TGCAGTGCTACTTTGCGTAGCGGGAACAATGAGCAGTTCCTC. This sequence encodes CSATLRSGNNEQFL.

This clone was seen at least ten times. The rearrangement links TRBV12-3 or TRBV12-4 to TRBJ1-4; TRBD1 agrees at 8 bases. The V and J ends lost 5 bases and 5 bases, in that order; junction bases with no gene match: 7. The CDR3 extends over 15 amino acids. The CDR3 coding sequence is TGTGCCAGCAGTCCACGACAGGGGCAAAATGAAAAACTGTTTTTT. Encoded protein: CASSPRQGQNEKLFF.

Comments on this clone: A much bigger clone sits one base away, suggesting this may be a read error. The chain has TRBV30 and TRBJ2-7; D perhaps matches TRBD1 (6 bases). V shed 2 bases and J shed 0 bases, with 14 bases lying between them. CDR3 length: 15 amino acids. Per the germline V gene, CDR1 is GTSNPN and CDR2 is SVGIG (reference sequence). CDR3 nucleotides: TGTGCCTGGAGTATCCCCGTGACAGGCTCCTACGAGCAGTACTTC. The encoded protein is CAWSIPVTGSYEQYF.

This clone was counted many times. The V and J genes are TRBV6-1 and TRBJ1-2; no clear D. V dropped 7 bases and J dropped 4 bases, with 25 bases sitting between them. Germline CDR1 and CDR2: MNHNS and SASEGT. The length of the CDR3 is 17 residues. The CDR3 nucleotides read TGTGCCAGCACTATGAACGAGCTTAGGGAAGTCGGCTATGGCTACACCTTC. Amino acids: CASTMNELREVGYGYTF.

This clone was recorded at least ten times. The CDR3 nucleotides read TGTGCCAGCAGTACCACAGGGTCGCCGAGGCCCCAGCATTTT. Its translation: CASSTTGSPRPQHF. The chain couples TRBV27 to TRBJ1-5, with a weak D call TRBD1 (6 bases). Germline CDR1 is MNHEY and CDR2 is SMNVEV (reference sequence). CDR3 length: 14 residues. The V and J ends lost 5 bases and 9 bases respectively, with 17 bases between them.

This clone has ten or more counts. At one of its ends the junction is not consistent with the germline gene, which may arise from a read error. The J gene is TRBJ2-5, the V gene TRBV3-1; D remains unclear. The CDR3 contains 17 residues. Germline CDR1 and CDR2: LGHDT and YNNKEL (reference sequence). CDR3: CASSQDYREADQEAQYF. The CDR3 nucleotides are TGTGCCAGCAGCCAAGATTATAGAGAGGCAGACCAAGAGGCCCAGTACTTC.

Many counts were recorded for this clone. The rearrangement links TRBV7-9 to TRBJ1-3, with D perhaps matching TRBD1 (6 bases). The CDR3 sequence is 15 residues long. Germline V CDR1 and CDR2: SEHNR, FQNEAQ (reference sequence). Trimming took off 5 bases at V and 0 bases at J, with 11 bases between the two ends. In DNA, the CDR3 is TGTGCCAGCAGCACAGGGTTAACCTCTGGAAACACCATATATTTT. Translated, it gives CASSTGLTSGNTIYF.

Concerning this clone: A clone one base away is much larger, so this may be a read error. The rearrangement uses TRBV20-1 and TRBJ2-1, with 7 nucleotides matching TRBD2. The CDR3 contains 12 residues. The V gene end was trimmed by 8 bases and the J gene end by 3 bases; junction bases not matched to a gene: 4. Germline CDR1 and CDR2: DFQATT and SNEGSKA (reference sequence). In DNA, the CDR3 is TGCAGTTGGAAGCGGGACTACAATGAGCAGTTCTTC. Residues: CSWKRDYNEQFF.

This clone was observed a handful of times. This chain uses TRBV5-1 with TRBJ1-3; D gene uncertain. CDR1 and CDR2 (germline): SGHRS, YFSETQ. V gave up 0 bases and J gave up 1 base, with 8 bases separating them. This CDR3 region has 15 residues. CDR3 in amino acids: CASSLDVISGNTIYF. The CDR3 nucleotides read TGCGCCAGCAGCTTGGACGTCATATCTGGAAACACCATATATTTT.

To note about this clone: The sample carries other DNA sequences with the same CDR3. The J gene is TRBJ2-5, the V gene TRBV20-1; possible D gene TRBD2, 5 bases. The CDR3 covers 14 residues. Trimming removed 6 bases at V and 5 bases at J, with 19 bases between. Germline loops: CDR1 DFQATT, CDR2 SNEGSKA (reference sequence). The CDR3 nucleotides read TGCAGTGCCCAGAGGTCGGACTTCCAGGAGACCCAGTACTTC. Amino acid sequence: CSAQRSDFQETQYF.

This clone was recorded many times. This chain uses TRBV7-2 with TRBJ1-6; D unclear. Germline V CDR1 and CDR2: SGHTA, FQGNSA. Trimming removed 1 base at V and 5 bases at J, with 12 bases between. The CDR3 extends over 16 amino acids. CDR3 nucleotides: TGTGCCAGCAGCTTAGTAGCGGGCTGGAATAATTCACCCCTCCACTTT. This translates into CASSLVAGWNNSPLHF.

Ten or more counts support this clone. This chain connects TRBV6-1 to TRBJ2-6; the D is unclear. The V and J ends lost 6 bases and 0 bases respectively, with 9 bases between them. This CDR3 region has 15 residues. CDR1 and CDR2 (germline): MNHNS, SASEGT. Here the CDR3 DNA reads TGTGCCAGCAGCTTGGGCGTCTCTGGGGCCAACGTCCTGACTTTC. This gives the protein CASSLGVSGANVLTF.

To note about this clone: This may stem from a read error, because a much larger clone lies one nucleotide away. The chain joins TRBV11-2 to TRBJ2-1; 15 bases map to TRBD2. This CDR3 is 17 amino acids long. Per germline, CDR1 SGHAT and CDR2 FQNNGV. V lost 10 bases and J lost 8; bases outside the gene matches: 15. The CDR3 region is CANSPGTSGRWGDEQFF. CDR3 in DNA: TGTGCCAACTCCCCCGGGACTAGCGGGAGGTGGGGGGATGAGCAGTTCTTC.

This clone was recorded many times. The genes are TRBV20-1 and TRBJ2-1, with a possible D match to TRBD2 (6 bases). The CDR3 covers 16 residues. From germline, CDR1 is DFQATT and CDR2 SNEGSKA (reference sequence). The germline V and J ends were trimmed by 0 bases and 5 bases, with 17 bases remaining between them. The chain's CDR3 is CSAREVGLTGDNEQFF. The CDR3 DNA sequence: TGCAGTGCTAGAGAAGTCGGACTAACGGGAGACAATGAGCAGTTCTTC.

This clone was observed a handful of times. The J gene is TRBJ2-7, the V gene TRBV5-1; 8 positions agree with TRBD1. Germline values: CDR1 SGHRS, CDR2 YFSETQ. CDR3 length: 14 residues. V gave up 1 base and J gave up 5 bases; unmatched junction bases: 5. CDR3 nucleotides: TGCGCCAGCAGCTTGTGGACAGGGTTCGACGAGCAGTACTTC. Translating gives CASSLWTGFDEQYF.

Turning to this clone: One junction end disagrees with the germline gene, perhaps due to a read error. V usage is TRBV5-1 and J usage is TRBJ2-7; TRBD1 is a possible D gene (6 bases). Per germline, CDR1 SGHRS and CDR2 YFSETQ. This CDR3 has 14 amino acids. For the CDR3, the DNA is TGCGCCGGCAGCCTGACAGGAGGCTCCTACGAGCAGTACTTC. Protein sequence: CAGSLTGGSYEQYF.

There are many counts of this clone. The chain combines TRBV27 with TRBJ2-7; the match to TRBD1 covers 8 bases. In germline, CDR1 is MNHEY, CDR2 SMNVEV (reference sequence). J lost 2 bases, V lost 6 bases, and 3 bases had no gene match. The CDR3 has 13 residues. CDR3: CASSGQGAYEQYF. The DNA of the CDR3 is TGTGCCAGCAGCGGACAGGGTGCCTACGAGCAGTACTTC.

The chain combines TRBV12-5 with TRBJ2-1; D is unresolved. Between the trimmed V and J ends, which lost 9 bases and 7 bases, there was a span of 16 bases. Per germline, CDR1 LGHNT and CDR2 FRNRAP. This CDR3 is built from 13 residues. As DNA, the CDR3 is TGTGCTAGCCGCTTAATAGGGCAGAATGAGCAGTTCTTC. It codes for CASRLIGQNEQFF. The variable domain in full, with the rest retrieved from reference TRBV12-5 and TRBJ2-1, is DARVTQTPRHKVTEMGQEVTMRCQPILGHNTVFWYRQTMMQGLELLAYFRNRAPLDDSGMPKDRFSAEMPDATLATLKIQPSEPRDSAVYFCASRLIGQNEQFFGPGTRLTVL.